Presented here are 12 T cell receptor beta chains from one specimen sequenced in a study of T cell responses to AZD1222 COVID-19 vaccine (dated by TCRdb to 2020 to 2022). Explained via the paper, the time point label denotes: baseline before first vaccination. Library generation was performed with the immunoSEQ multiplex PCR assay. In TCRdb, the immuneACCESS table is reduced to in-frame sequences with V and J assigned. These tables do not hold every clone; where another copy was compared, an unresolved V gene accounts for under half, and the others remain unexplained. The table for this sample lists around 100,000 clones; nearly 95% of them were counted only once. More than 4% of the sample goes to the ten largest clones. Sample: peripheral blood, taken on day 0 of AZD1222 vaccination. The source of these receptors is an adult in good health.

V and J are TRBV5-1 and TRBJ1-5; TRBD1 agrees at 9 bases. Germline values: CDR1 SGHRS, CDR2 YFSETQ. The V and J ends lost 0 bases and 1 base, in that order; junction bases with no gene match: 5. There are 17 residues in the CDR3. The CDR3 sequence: CASSLGGTGISNQPQHF. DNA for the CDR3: TGCGCCAGCAGCTTGGGCGGGACAGGGATCAGCAATCAGCCCCAGCATTTT.

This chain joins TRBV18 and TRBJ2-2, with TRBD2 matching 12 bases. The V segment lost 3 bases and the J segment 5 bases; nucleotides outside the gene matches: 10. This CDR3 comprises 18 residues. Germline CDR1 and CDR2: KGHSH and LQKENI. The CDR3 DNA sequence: TGTGCCAGCTCACCCAATACACTAGCGGGAGGTTCGACCGGGGAGCTGTTTTTT. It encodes CASSPNTLAGGSTGELFF. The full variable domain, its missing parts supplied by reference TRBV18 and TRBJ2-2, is NAGVMQNPRHLVRRRGQEARLRCSPMKGHSHVYWYRQLPEEGLKFMVYLQKENIIDESGMPKERFSAEFPKEGPSILRIQQVVRGDSAAYFCASSPNTLAGGSTGELFFGEGSRLTVL.

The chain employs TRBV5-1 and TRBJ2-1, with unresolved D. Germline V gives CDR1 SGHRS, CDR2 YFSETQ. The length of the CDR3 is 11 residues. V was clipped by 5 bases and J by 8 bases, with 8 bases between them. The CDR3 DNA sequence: TGCGCCAGCAGGTTAGTCGATGAGCAGTTCTTC. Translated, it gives CASRLVDEQFF.

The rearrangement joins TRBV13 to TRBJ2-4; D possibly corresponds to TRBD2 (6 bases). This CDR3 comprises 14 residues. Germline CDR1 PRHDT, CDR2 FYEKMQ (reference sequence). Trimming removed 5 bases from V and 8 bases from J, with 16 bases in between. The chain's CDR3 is CASSLGRGLDIQYF. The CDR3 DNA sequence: TGTGCCAGCAGCCTCGGGCGGGGACTTGACATTCAGTACTTC.

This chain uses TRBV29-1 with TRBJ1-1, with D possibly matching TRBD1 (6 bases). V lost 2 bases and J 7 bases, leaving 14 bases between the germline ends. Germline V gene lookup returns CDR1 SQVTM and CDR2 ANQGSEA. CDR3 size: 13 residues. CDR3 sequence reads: CSVESQGRNEAFF. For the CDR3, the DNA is TGCAGCGTTGAATCTCAGGGGCGGAATGAAGCTTTCTTT.

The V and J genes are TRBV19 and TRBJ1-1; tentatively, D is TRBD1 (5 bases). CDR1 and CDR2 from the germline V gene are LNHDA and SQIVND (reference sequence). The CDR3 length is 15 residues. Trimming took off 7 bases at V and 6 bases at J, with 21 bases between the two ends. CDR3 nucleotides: TGTGCCAGTATCCCGGGAGGCGGGGGATACGCTGAAGCTTTCTTT. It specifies CASIPGGGGYAEAFF.

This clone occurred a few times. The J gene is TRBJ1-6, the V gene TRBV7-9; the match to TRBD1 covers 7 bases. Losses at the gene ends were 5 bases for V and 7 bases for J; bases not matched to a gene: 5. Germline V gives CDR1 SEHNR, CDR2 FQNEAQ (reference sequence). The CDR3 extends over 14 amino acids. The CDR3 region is CASSTRDRNSPLHF. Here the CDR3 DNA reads TGTGCCAGCAGCACCCGGGACAGAAATTCACCCCTCCACTTT.

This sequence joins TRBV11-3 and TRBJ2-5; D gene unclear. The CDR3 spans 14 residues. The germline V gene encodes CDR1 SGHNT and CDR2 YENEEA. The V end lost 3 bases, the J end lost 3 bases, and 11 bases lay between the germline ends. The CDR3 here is CASSFFLDKETQYF. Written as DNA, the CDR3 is TGTGCCAGCAGCTTTTTTCTGGATAAAGAGACCCAGTACTTC.

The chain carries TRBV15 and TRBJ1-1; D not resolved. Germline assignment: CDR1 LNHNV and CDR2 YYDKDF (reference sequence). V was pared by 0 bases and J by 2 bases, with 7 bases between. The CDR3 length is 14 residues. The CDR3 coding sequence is TGTGCCACCAGCAGAGAAAACAGAAACACTGAAGCTTTCTTT. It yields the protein CATSRENRNTEAFF.

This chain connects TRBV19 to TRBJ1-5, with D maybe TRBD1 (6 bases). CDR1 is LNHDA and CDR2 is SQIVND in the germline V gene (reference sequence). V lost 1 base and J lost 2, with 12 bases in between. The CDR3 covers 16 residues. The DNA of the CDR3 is TGTGCCAGTAGTATAGTCGGCAGGGGCGGCAATCAGCCCCAGCATTTT. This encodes CASSIVGRGGNQPQHF. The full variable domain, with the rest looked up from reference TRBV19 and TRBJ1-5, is DGGITQSPKYLFRKEGQNVTLSCEQNLNHDAMYWYRQDPGQGLRLIYYSQIVNDFQKGDIAEGYSVSREKKESFPLTVTSAQKNPTAFYLCASSIVGRGGNQPQHFGDGTRLSIL.

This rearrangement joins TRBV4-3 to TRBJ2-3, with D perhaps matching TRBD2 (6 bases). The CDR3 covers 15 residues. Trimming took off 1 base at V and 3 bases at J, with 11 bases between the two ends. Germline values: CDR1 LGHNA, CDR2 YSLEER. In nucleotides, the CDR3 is TGCGCCAGCAGCCAAGTTGGGACTCCAACAGATACGCAGTATTTT. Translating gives CASSQVGTPTDTQYF.

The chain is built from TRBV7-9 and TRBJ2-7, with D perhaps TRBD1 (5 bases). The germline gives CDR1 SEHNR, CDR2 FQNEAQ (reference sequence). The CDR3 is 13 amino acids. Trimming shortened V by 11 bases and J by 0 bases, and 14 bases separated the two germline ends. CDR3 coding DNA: TGTGCCGGGGCCCCTCCAAGCTCCTACGAGCAGTACTTC. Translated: CAGAPPSSYEQYF.